These 21 T cell receptor beta chains came from one sample sequenced in a study of T cell responses to AZD1222 COVID-19 vaccine. This table comes from immunoSEQ multiplex PCR, and its TCRdb copy is limited to in-frame clones, with some not included. The sample records around 170,000 clones, roughly 91% being singletons. Sequencing used peripheral blood, obtained on day 0 of AZD1222 vaccination. The receptors were gathered from an adult in good health.

This clone has a single count. This chain uses TRBV5-6 with TRBJ1-4, with D unresolved. V was trimmed by 0 bases and J by 8 bases, leaving 11 bases between them. The CDR3 is 14 residues long. The germline V gene encodes CDR1 SGHDT and CDR2 YYEEEE. CDR3 protein: CASSLGQYGEKLFF. The CDR3 DNA follows: TGTGCCAGCAGCTTGGGCCAGTACGGAGAAAAACTGTTTTTT.

The genes are TRBV9 and TRBJ1-2, with D perhaps matching TRBD1 (6 bases). Germline V gene sequence: CDR1 SGDLS, CDR2 YYNGEE. The V end was cut by 0 bases, the J end by 4 bases, with 13 bases between. The CDR3 sequence is 15 residues long. Written as DNA, the CDR3 is TGTGCCAGCAGCGTAGGGCCAGGGGAGGTCTATGGCTACACCTTC. Its protein is CASSVGPGEVYGYTF.

The genes are TRBV28 and TRBJ1-1; TRBD1 is a possible D gene (5 bases). The ends were cut back, 8 bases at V and 4 bases at J, with 20 bases in the middle. CDR1 MDHEN and CDR2 SYDVKM come from the germline V gene. CDR3 length: 15 residues. The CDR3 bases are TGTGCCAGCGGTCTTTTCGTGCAGGGCGGCACTGAAGCTTTCTTT. Translated, it gives CASGLFVQGGTEAFF. The entire variable domain, with the rest obtained from reference TRBV28 and TRBJ1-1, is as follows: DVKVTQSSRYLVKRTGEKVFLECVQDMDHENMFWYRQDPGLGLRLIYFSYDVKMKEKGDIPEGYSVSREKKERFSLILESASTNQTSMYLCASGLFVQGGTEAFFGQGTRLTVV.

This clone came up a few times. A read error may account for a junction end that differs from germline. This CDR3 reads CASSLGDLVHF. The CDR3 DNA sequence: TGTGCCAGCAGCTTAGGGGACCTTGTCCACTTC. The V call is TRBV7-9, the J call TRBJ2-7; D tentatively reads TRBD1 or TRBD2 (5 bases each). This CDR3 spans 11 amino acids. The germline V gene encodes CDR1 SEHNR and CDR2 FQNEAQ (reference sequence). The whole variable domain, filled in from reference TRBV7-9 and TRBJ2-7, reads DTGVSQNPRHKITKRGQNVTFRCDPISEHNRLYWYRQTLGQGPEFLTYFQNEAQLEKSRLLSDRFSAERPKGSFSTLEIQRTEQGDSAMYLCASSLGDLVHFGPGTRLTVT.

The rearrangement links TRBV20-1 to TRBJ2-1, with a possible D match to TRBD2 (5 bases). Deletions cut 3 bases from V and 1 base from J, with 13 bases between. Germline CDR1 DFQATT, CDR2 SNEGSKA (reference sequence). The CDR3 totals 15 residues. The CDR3 DNA reads as TGCAGTGCTAGTCCCCCTAGCCGATCCTACAATGAGCAGTTCTTC. It translates to CSASPPSRSYNEQFF.

In DNA form, the CDR3 reads TGTGCTAGTGGTCAGTACTCCGGGACCCGTGCGTTAGACACTGAAGCTTTCTTT. This encodes CASGQYSGTRALDTEAFF. The chain has TRBV12-5 and TRBJ1-1; possible D gene TRBD1, 5 bases. The CDR3 consists of 18 residues. CDR1 LGHNT and CDR2 FRNRAP come from the germline V gene. Trimming shortened V by 5 bases and J by 3 bases, and 25 bases separated the two germline ends.

The genes are TRBV4-1 and TRBJ1-5; TRBD1 matches at 9 bases. This CDR3 has 17 residues. Trimming cost V 0 bases and J 6 bases; bases outside gene matches: 9. Germline V CDR1 and CDR2: MGHRA, YSYEKL. The CDR3 nucleotides are TGCGCCAGCAGCCAAGATCAGACAGGGGGGGGAGGTCAGCCCCAGCATTTT. Protein: CASSQDQTGGGGQPQHF.

This sequence joins TRBV11-3 and TRBJ2-2, with unresolved D. V lost 5 bases, J lost 3 bases, and 10 bases lay in between. The CDR3 is 14 residues long. The germline gives CDR1 SGHNT, CDR2 YENEEA. The CDR3 nucleotides read TGTGCCAGCAGCCTCGATCGGGACACCGGGGAGCTGTTTTTT. It encodes CASSLDRDTGELFF.

The chain links TRBV19 to TRBJ1-1; 7 bases match TRBD1. Germline trimming cut 5 bases from V and 3 bases from J; bases unmatched to any gene: 6. This CDR3 spans 14 amino acids. The germline V gene encodes CDR1 LNHDA and CDR2 SQIVND (reference sequence). The CDR3 spells CASSSNRGDTEAFF. CDR3 in DNA: TGTGCCAGTAGTTCCAACAGGGGCGACACTGAAGCTTTCTTT.

The gene calls are TRBV28 and TRBJ1-2, with D possibly being TRBD1 (6 bases). Germline CDR1 MDHEN, CDR2 SYDVKM. The CDR3 consists of 15 residues. The germline V and J ends were trimmed by 4 bases and 1 base, with 13 bases remaining between them. Here the CDR3 reads CASSSKDRRNYGYTF. CDR3 sequence (DNA): TGTGCCAGCAGTTCCAAAGACAGGCGTAACTATGGCTACACCTTC.

This chain uses TRBV7-2 with TRBJ1-2; 8 bases agree with TRBD1. Germline V gives CDR1 SGHTA, CDR2 FQGNSA. The CDR3 covers 15 residues. Germline trimming cut 4 bases from V and 2 bases from J; bases unmatched to any gene: 6. The CDR3 bases are TGTGCCAGCAGCTCGGACAGGGTCGGGAACTATGGCTACACCTTC. It translates to CASSSDRVGNYGYTF.

V usage is TRBV6-2 or TRBV6-3 and J usage is TRBJ2-7; D may match TRBD1 or TRBD2 (5 bases each). V lost 4 bases and J lost 0, with 16 bases in between. The CDR3 sequence is 16 residues long. Germline V gene data show CDR1 as MNHEY and CDR2 as SVGEGT. The DNA of the CDR3 is TGTGCCAGCAGTTTAACCTCTCGGGACGTCTCCTACGAGCAGTACTTC. Amino acids: CASSLTSRDVSYEQYF.

The chain carries TRBV5-1 and TRBJ1-6; TRBD1 aligns across 7 bases. V shed 5 bases and J 5 bases; nucleotides not matched to a gene: 10. This CDR3 has 16 amino acids. Germline V gene sequence: CDR1 SGHRS, CDR2 YFSETQ. CDR3 DNA: TGCGCCAGCAGTAAGCGACAGGGCGGTGATAATTCACCCCTCCACTTT. Translation: CASSKRQGGDNSPLHF.

The chain employs TRBV7-2 and TRBJ2-2; TRBD2 matches 11 bases. Germline V gives CDR1 SGHTA, CDR2 FQGNSA. V dropped 3 bases and J dropped 1; count of bases not matched to a gene: 4. The CDR3 contains 17 residues. CDR3 DNA sequence: TGTGCCAGCAGCTTTTGGCTAGCGGGAGGGAACACCGGGGAGCTGTTTTTT. The encoded protein is CASSFWLAGGNTGELFF.

This clone was observed a few times. This sequence joins TRBV2 and TRBJ1-4, with D unclear. The CDR3 runs to 14 residues. The ends were cut back, 4 bases at V and 8 bases at J, with 14 bases in the middle. CDR1 and CDR2 (germline): SNHLY, FYNNEI. Here the CDR3 reads CASSVEGRREKLFF. The CDR3 DNA sequence: TGTGCCAGCAGTGTCGAGGGCAGACGGGAAAAACTGTTTTTT.

V usage is TRBV9 and J usage is TRBJ1-1; possibly TRBD1 for D (5 bases). The CDR3 length is 13 residues. CDR1 and CDR2 (germline): SGDLS, YYNGEE. V was pared by 5 bases and J by 7 bases, with 15 bases between. CDR3 coding DNA: TGTGCCAGCAGTGACATGACAGCGGTTGAAGCTTTCTTT. Its protein product is CASSDMTAVEAFF.

This clone has a single count. CDR3 DNA: TGTGCCAGCAGTTTATCCAGGGACCTCCAGCCCCAGCATTTT. Amino acid sequence: CASSLSRDLQPQHF. The V gene is TRBV27, the J gene TRBJ1-5, with D possibly TRBD1 on 5 matching bases. V lost 0 bases to trimming and J lost 7 bases, with 10 bases between them. The CDR3 contains 14 residues. Germline V CDR1 and CDR2: MNHEY, SMNVEV (reference sequence).

This clone was seen once. The chain couples TRBV6-4 to TRBJ2-7; 8 bases agree with TRBD1. CDR1 and CDR2 from the germline V gene are MRHNA and SNTAGT. The CDR3 loop spans 13 amino acids. Trimming cost V 8 bases and J 0 bases; bases outside gene matches: 3. This CDR3 reads CASPGQASYEQYF. The CDR3 DNA reads TGTGCCAGCCCGGGACAGGCCTCCTACGAGCAGTACTTC.

The genes are TRBV7-9 and TRBJ1-1; 7 bases align to TRBD1. J was trimmed by 1 base and V by 5 bases; bases with no gene match: 4. Germline CDR1 reads SEHNR; CDR2 reads FQNEAQ (reference sequence). CDR3 length equals 14 residues. The CDR3 DNA follows: TGTGCCAGCAGCCTAAGACAGGGGAACACTGAAGCTTTCTTT. Amino acid sequence: CASSLRQGNTEAFF.

Concerning this clone itself: At one end, the junction sequence differs from germline, possibly due to a read error. The genes are TRBV12-5 and TRBJ1-1, with TRBD1 as a possible D gene (5 bases). Germline values: CDR1 LGHNT, CDR2 FRNRAP. This CDR3 has 12 residues. The CDR3 reads CASGWGDTEAFF. The CDR3 nucleotides read TGTGCCAGTGGTTGGGGGGACACTGAAGCTTTCTTT.

The chain recombines TRBV19 with TRBJ2-5, with a possible D match to TRBD1 (6 bases). V was pared by 6 bases and J by 2 bases, with 7 bases between. The germline CDR1 and CDR2 sequences are LNHDA and SQIVND (reference sequence). The CDR3 is 12 residues long. The DNA for the CDR3 is TGTGCCAGTAGCGACAGGCAAGAGACCCAGTACTTC. Translation gives CASSDRQETQYF.